The rows below give T cell receptor beta chains drawn from one sample of a study of response to subunit inactivated influenza vaccine. In TCRdb, the RT-PCR reads were re-called with MiXCR into one record per CDR3 protein. In the table there are hundreds of thousands of distinct CDR3 sequences, about 10% of which are singletons. The specimen comprised PBMCs from blood, sampled on the day of vaccination. The source of these receptors is a man between 50 and 59 years old who received an inactivated influenza vaccine. Each CDR3 is given with its conserved first and last residue. A D gene is named only where the DNA matches it firmly. The size of a clone is reported for some rows only, either as once, few or many, or as a class for expanded clones.

abundance	j_gene	d_gene	v_gene	CDR3aa	CDR3nt
few	TRBJ1-3	-	TRBV4-1	CASSHDLGRKSSGNTIYF	TGCGCCAGCAGCCATGATCTGGGACGCAAGAGCTCTGGAAACACCATATATTTT
medium-sized	TRBJ2-7	TRBD1	TRBV5-1	CASSLRTGGYEQYF	TGTGCCAGCAGCTTGAGGACAGGAGGCTACGAGCAGTACTTC
once	TRBJ2-7	TRBD1	TRBV19	CASSSSPGQGKYEQYF	TGTGCCAGTAGCTCATCTCCGGGACAGGGTAAATACGAGCAGTACTTC
many	TRBJ2-1	TRBD2	TRBV7-2	CASSLELADYNEQFF	TGCGCCAGCAGCTTGGAACTAGCGGACTACAATGAGCAGTTCTTC
few	TRBJ2-2	-	TRBV5-1	CASSFLDRNTGELFF	TGCGCCAGCAGCTTCTTGGACAGGAACACCGGGGAGCTGTTTTTT
-	TRBJ2-7	-	TRBV29-1	CSVDSGQAYEQYF	TGCAGCGTTGATAGCGGTCAGGCCTACGAGCAGTACTTC
-	TRBJ2-1	-	TRBV24-1	CATSDSLEQFF	TGTGCCACCAGTGATTCACTTGAGCAGTTCTTC
-	TRBJ2-3	-	TRBV5-8	CASSPGTRAIKADTQYF	TGTGCCAGCAGCCCCGGGACAAGGGCCATCAAGGCAGATACGCAGTATTTT
few	TRBJ1-1	TRBD1	TRBV12-3/TRBV12-4	CASSSWTGLKPEAFF	TGTGCCAGCAGTTCGTGGACAGGGCTCAAACCTGAAGCTTTCTTT
-	TRBJ2-1	TRBD2	TRBV19	CASSIGTSGRGSEQFF	TGTGCCAGTAGTATAGGGACTAGCGGGAGAGGGAGTGAGCAGTTCTTC
many	TRBJ1-1	-	TRBV7-9	CASSSPGGSGATEAFF	TGTGCCAGCAGCTCACCGGGGGGGTCAGGGGCCACTGAAGCTTTCTTT
many	TRBJ2-5	-	TRBV5-1	CASSPGSQETQYF	TGCGCCAGCAGCCCGGGATCTCAAGAGACCCAGTACTTC
-	TRBJ2-7	-	TRBV6-5	CASSYEGGYVYEQYF	TGTGCCAGCAGTTACGAGGGAGGTTATGTCTACGAGCAGTACTTC
-	TRBJ1-1	-	TRBV4-1	CASSQDARGRTAEAFF	TGCGCCAGCAGCCAAGACGCAAGAGGGCGAACGGCTGAAGCTTTCTTT
-	TRBJ2-1	-	TRBV30	CAWSWSSYNEQFF	TGTGCCTGGAGTTGGAGCTCCTACAATGAGCAGTTCTTC
few	TRBJ2-7	-	TRBV7-2	CASSLEGLSREQYF	TGTGCCAGCAGCTTAGAGGGATTATCGCGGGAGCAGTACTTC
few	TRBJ2-1	-	TRBV20-1	CSAPKRREAGDEQFF	TGCAGTGCTCCGAAGCGACGGGAGGCAGGGGATGAGCAGTTCTTC
few	TRBJ2-7	-	TRBV5-5	CASSWSQGSYEQYF	TGTGCCAGCAGCTGGTCACAGGGTTCCTACGAGCAGTACTTC
-	TRBJ2-1	-	TRBV4-3	CASSQGNVLGPGNEQFF	TGCGCCAGCAGCCAGGGTAACGTTTTGGGTCCGGGCAATGAGCAGTTCTTC
many	TRBJ2-5	TRBD2	TRBV4-2	CASSVRRTSGGSQETQYF	TGTGCCAGCAGCGTCAGGAGGACTAGCGGGGGATCCCAAGAGACCCAGTACTTC
-	TRBJ2-1	TRBD2	TRBV14	CASSLWTSGPHNEQFF	TGTGCCAGCAGCCTTTGGACTAGCGGGCCACACAATGAGCAGTTCTTC
few	TRBJ2-7	TRBD2	TRBV20-1	CSARSIAGGSYEQYF	TGCAGTGCTAGGTCTATAGCGGGAGGTTCCTACGAGCAGTACTTC
-	TRBJ1-5	TRBD1	TRBV20-1	CSAIQGTGNQPQHF	TGCAGTGCTATCCAGGGGACAGGCAATCAGCCCCAGCATTTT
-	TRBJ1-5	TRBD1	TRBV18	CASSLDRASNQPQHF	TGTGCCAGCTCACTAGACAGGGCTAGCAATCAGCCCCAGCATTTT
-	TRBJ2-5	TRBD2	TRBV20-1	CSASFAGGPETQYF	TGCAGTGCTAGCTTTGCGGGGGGGCCAGAGACCCAGTACTTC
few	TRBJ2-1	-	TRBV7-6	CASSFDPGAPYNEQFF	TGTGCCAGCAGCTTCGACCCGGGAGCCCCCTACAATGAGCAGTTCTTC
many	TRBJ2-1	-	TRBV10-3	CAIRIRNNEQFF	TGTGCCATCAGGATTAGGAACAATGAGCAGTTCTTC
-	TRBJ2-1	TRBD2	TRBV28	CASSLLVAGGNEQFF	TGTGCCAGCAGTTTATTGGTAGCGGGCGGGAATGAGCAGTTCTTC
few	TRBJ2-3	-	TRBV10-3	CAISESRGAFDTQYF	TGTGCCATCAGTGAGTCGAGAGGGGCTTTTGATACGCAGTATTTT
-	TRBJ2-1	TRBD1	TRBV28	CASSKPGQRQFF	TGTGCCAGCAGTAAACCGGGACAGCGTCAGTTCTTC
-	TRBJ1-4	-	TRBV5-1	CASGEGMENEKLFF	TGCGCCAGCGGCGAAGGAATGGAAAATGAAAAACTGTTTTTT
many	TRBJ2-7	TRBD1	TRBV28	CASRKDRGPYEQYF	TGTGCCAGCAGAAAGGACAGGGGACCCTACGAGCAGTACTTC
few	TRBJ2-7	TRBD1	TRBV5-1	CASSRDRRTYEQYF	TGCGCCAGCAGCCGGGACAGGCGGACCTACGAGCAGTACTTC
many	TRBJ2-2	TRBD1	TRBV6-2/TRBV6-3	CASSYTRRTGNNGELFF	TGTGCCAGCAGTTACACCCGCAGGACAGGGAACAACGGGGAGCTGTTTTTT
few	TRBJ2-5	TRBD2	TRBV20-1	CSASMGEGLETQYF	TGCAGTGCTAGTATGGGGGAGGGTTTGGAGACCCAGTACTTC
-	TRBJ1-3	TRBD1	TRBV18	CASSPPGTAGNTIYF	TGTGCCAGCTCACCACCTGGGACAGCTGGAAACACCATATATTTT
few	TRBJ2-7	TRBD2	TRBV3-1	CASSRGTSGIRRYEQYF	TGTGCCAGCAGCCGCGGGACTAGCGGGATTCGCCGATACGAGCAGTACTTC